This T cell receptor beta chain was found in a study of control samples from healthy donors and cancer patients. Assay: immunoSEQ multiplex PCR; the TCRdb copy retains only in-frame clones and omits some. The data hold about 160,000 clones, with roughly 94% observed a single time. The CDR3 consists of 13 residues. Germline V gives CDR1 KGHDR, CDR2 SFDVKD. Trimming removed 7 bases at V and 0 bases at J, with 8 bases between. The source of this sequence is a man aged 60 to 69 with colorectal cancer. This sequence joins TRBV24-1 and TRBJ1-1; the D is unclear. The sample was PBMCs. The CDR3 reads CATRGSMNTEAFF. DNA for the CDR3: TGTGCCACCAGGGGCAGCATGAACACTGAAGCTTTCTTT.